This T cell receptor (beta chain) was sequenced in a study of cytomegalovirus exposure and HLA in healthy donors. This clone was observed a handful of times. Its antigen remains unknown. This PCR relied on a set of 60 Vbeta primers and 13 Jbeta primers. In the authors' methods: Later, an analysis found 75 million to 100 million unique TCR beta chains, and approximately 10 million of these were shared. Sequencing was performed with immunoSEQ multiplex PCR; in TCRdb, only in-frame clones are kept and a portion is missing. That table furnishes V, J and clone size, whereas the DNA furnished D and trimming. Counted here are some 120,000 clones, more than 60% occurring once; the ten biggest clones make up over 2%. Findings and caveats of the study: Usually a TCR sequence was rare, but some public TCRs were found in many donors. Presence/absence analyses treated sequencing depth as roughly uniform across donors. It was 150 or so TCR beta chains that were listed as cytomegalovirus-associated.

The sample comprised PBMCs. The receptor's source is a woman in her thirties or forties in good health and CMV-seropositive.

For the CDR3, the DNA is TGTGCCAGCTCAAGACAGGGTGCGCTGAACACTGAAGCTTTCTTT. Translation gives CASSRQGALNTEAFF. The rearrangement uses TRBV18 and TRBJ1-1, with 7 bases that match TRBD1. Per the germline V gene, CDR1 is KGHSH and CDR2 is LQKENI. V lost 5 bases to trimming and J lost 0 bases; unmatched junction nucleotides: 6. The CDR3 runs to 15 residues. Full variable domain (missing parts from reference TRBV18 and TRBJ1-1): NAGVMQNPRHLVRRRGQEARLRCSPMKGHSHVYWYRQLPEEGLKFMVYLQKENIIDESGMPKERFSAEFPKEGPSILRIQQVVRGDSAAYFCASSRQGALNTEAFFGQGTRLTVV.